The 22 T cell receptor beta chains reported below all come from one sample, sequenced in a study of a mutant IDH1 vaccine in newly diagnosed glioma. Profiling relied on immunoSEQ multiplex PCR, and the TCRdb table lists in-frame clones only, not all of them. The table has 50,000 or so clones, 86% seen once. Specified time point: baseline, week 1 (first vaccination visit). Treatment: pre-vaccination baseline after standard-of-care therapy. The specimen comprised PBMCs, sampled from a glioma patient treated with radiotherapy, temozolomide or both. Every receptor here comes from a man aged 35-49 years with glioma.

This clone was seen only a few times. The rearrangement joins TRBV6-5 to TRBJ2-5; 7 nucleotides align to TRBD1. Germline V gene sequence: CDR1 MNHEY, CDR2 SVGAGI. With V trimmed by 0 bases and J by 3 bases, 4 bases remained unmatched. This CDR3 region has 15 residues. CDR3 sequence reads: CASSYSYTGEETQYF. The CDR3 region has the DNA TGTGCCAGCAGTTACTCTTACACAGGGGAAGAGACCCAGTACTTC.

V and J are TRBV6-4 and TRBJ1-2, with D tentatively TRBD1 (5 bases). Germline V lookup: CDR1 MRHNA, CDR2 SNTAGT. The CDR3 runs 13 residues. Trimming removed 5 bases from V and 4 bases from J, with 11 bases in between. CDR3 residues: CASSQQGGYGYTF. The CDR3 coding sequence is TGTGCCAGCAGTCAGCAGGGAGGCTATGGCTACACCTTC.

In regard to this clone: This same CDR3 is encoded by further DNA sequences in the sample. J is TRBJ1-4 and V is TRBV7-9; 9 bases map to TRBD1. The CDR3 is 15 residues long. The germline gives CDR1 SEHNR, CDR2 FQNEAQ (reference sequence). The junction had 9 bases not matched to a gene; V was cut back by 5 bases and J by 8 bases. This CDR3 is CASSLQGARREKLFF. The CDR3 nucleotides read TGTGCCAGCAGCCTACAGGGGGCGAGAAGAGAAAAACTGTTTTTT. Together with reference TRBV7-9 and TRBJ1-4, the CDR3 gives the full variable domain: DTGVSQNPRHKITKRGQNVTFRCDPISEHNRLYWYRQTLGQGPEFLTYFQNEAQLEKSRLLSDRFSAERPKGSFSTLEIQRTEQGDSAMYLCASSLQGARREKLFFGSGTQLSVL.

CDR3 in DNA: TGCGCCAGCAGCTTGGCCGGGACAGGGGGCGAACAGCCCCAGCATTTT. Protein product: CASSLAGTGGEQPQHF. V usage is TRBV5-1 and J usage is TRBJ1-5; 12 nucleotides agree with TRBD1. V was clipped by 0 bases and J by 7 bases; unmatched bases: 5. This CDR3 spans 16 amino acids. The germline gives CDR1 SGHRS, CDR2 YFSETQ.

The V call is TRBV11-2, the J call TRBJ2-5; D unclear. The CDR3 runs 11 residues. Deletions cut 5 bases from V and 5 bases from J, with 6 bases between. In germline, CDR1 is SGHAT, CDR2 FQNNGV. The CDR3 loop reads CASSPHETQYF. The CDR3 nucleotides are TGTGCCAGCAGCCCCCATGAGACCCAGTACTTC. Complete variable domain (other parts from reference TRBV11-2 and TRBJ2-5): EAGVAQSPRYKIIEKRQSVAFWCNPISGHATLYWYQQILGQGPKLLIQFQNNGVVDDSQLPKDRFSAERLKGVDSTLKIQPAKLEDSAVYLCASSPHETQYFGPGTRLLVL.

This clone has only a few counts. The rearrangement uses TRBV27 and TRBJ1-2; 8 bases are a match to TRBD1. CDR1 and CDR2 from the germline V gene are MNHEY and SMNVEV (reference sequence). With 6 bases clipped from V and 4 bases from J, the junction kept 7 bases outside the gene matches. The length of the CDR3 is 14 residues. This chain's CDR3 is CASSPTGEGYGYTF. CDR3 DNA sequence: TGTGCCAGCAGCCCGACAGGGGAAGGCTATGGCTACACCTTC.

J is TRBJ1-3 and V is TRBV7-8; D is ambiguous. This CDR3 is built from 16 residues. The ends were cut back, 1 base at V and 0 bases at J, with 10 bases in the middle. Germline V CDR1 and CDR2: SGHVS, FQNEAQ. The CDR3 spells CASSLVGMLSGNTIYF. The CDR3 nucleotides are TGTGCCAGCAGCTTAGTGGGGATGCTCTCTGGAAACACCATATATTTT.

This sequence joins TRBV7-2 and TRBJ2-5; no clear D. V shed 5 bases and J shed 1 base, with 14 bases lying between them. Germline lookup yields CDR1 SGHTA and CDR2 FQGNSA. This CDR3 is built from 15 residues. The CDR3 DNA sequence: TGTGCCAGCAGCGTACGTTCAAGGGTCCAAGAGACCCAGTACTTC. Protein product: CASSVRSRVQETQYF.

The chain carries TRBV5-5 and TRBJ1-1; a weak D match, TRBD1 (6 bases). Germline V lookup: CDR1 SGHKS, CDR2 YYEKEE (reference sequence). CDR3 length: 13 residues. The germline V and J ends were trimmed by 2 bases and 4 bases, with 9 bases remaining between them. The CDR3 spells CASSLQGGTEAFF. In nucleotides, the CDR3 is TGTGCCAGCAGCTTACAAGGGGGCACTGAAGCTTTCTTT.

CDR3 in amino acids: CASSSLSGSSYEQYF. In DNA, the CDR3 is TGTGCCAGCAGCTCTCTTAGCGGGAGCTCCTACGAGCAGTACTTC. The V call is TRBV7-2, the J call TRBJ2-7; 9 bases match TRBD2. The germline CDR1 and CDR2 sequences are SGHTA and FQGNSA. V dropped 4 bases and J dropped 0; count of bases not matched to a gene: 4. The CDR3 runs 15 residues.

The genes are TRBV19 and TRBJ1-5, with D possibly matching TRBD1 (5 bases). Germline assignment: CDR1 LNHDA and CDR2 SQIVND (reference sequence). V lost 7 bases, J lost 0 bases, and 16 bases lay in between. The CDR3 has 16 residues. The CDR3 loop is CASKNLRAGSNQPQHF. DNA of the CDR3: TGTGCCAGTAAAAATCTCAGGGCCGGTAGCAATCAGCCCCAGCATTTT.

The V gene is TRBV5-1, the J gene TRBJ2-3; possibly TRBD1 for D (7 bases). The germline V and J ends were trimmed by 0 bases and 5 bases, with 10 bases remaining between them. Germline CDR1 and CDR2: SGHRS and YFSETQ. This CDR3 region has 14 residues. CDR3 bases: TGCGCCAGCAGCTTGGGACAGGGAGGAGATACGCAGTATTTT. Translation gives CASSLGQGGDTQYF. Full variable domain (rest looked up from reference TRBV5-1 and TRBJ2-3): KAGVTQTPRYLIKTRGQQVTLSCSPISGHRSVSWYQQTPGQGLQFLFEYFSETQRNKGNFPGRFSGRQFSNSRSEMNVSTLELGDSALYLCASSLGQGGDTQYFGPGTRLTVL.

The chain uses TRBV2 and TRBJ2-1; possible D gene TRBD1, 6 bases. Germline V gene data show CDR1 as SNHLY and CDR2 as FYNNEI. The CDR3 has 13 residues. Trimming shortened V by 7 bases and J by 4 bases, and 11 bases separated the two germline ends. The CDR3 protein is CASTGQGYNEQFF. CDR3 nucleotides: TGTGCCAGCACTGGGCAGGGGTACAATGAGCAGTTCTTC.

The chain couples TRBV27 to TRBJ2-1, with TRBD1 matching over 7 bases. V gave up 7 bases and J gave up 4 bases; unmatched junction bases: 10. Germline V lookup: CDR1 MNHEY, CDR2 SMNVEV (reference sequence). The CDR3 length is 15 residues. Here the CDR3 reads CASNKRAGGYNEQFF. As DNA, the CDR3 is TGTGCCAGCAATAAGAGGGCAGGGGGATACAATGAGCAGTTCTTC.

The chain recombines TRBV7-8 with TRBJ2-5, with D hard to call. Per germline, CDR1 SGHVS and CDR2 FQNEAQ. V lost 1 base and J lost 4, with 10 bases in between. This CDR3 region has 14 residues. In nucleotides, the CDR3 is TGTGCCAGCAGCTTAGGAGGTGCTCGAGAGACCCAGTACTTC. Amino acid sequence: CASSLGGARETQYF.

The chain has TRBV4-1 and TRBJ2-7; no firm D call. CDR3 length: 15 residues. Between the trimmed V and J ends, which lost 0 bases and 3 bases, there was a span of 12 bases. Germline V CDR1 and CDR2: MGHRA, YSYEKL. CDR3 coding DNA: TGCGCCAGCAGCCAAGATGTGACGTTTGGCTACGAGCAGTACTTC. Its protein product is CASSQDVTFGYEQYF.

The CDR3, as DNA: TGTGCCAGCAGCTTATCCGGGACAGGGGGCCTGAGCACTGAAGCTTTCTTT. It is translated as CASSLSGTGGLSTEAFF. The chain couples TRBV7-2 to TRBJ1-1, with TRBD1 matching over 12 bases. The CDR3 runs to 17 residues. V lost 2 bases and J lost 4; bases outside the gene matches: 8. Germline values: CDR1 SGHTA, CDR2 FQGNSA. The complete variable domain, with remaining parts taken from reference TRBV7-2 and TRBJ1-1, reads GAGVSQSPSNKVTEKGKDVELRCDPISGHTALYWYRQSLGQGLEFLIYFQGNSAPDKSGLPSDRFSAERTGGSVSTLTIQRTQQEDSAVYLCASSLSGTGGLSTEAFFGQGTRLTVV.

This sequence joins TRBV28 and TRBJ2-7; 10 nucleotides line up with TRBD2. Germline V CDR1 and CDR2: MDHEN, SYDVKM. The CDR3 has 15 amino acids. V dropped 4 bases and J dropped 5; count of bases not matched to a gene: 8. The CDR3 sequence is CASSSPPSGRDEQYF. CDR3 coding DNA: TGTGCCAGCAGTTCCCCCCCCAGCGGGAGGGACGAGCAGTACTTC.

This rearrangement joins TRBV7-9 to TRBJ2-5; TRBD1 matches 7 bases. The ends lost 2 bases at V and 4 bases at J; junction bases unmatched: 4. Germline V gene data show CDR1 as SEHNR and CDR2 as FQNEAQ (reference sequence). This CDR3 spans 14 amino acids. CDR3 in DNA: TGTGCCAGCAGCTTAAGGGCAGGGGGAGAGACCCAGTACTTC. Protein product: CASSLRAGGETQYF.

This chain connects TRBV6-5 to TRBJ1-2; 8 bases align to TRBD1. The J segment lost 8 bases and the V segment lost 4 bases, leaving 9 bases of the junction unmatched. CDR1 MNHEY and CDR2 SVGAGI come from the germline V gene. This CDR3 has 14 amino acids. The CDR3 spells CASSSHGQGGGYTF. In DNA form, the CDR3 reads TGTGCCAGCAGTTCCCACGGACAGGGAGGAGGCTACACCTTC.

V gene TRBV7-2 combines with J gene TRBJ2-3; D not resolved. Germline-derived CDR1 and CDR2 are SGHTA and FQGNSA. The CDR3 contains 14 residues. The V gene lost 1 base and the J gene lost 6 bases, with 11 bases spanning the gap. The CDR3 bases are TGTGCCAGCAGCTTAGACGGGCCGGTGGATACGCAGTATTTT. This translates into CASSLDGPVDTQYF.

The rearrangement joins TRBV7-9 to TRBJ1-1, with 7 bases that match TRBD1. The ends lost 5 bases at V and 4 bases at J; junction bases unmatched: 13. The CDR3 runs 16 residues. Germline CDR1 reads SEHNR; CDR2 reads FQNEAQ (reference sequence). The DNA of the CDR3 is TGTGCCAGCAGCGTCCCTGGGGTTGCAGGGGGCACTGAAGCTTTCTTT. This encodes CASSVPGVAGGTEAFF.